This entry describes one T cell receptor (beta chain). No cognate antigen has been identified for it. Per-nucleotide qualities are absent, and no much larger clonotype sits a single base away. These data come from a study of siplizumab effects on memory and regulatory T cells (dated by TCRdb to about 2019). A note on the overall study: The effect of the anti-CD2 antibody siplizumab on alloreactive T-cell subsets was examined in allogeneic mixed lymphocyte reactions constructed from human PBMCs. What the study reported, not specific to this receptor: Of the alloreactive CD4+ clones that could be mapped, the Treg-derived share averaged approximately 69% with siplizumab compared with roughly 27% in control reactions. Unstimulated naive T cells appeared to be more diverse than memory T cells, and naive cells seemed to make a substantial contribution to the alloresponse. No functional confirmation was obtained for the suppressive function of proliferating Tregs from siplizumab cultures. For roughly 75-97% of proliferating CD4+ or CD8+ clones, no naive or memory phenotype could be assigned. Because sequences below about 10^-5 frequency were poorly captured, only a minor fraction of alloreactive clones could be mapped to unstimulated subsets. Siplizumab significantly lowered the cumulative frequency of alloreactive sequences that could be traced to unstimulated CD4+ memory T cells.

Measured from the cysteine to the phenylalanine, the CDR3 is 10 residues long. Only CDR3 DNA is held: 30 bases, read in frame from base 1. The germline V gene (reference sequence) sets CDR1 to MNHEY and CDR2 to SMNVEV. Preparation of the library involved the immunoSEQ multiplex PCR assay. The deep sequencing platform assayed about 10^5 TCR templates per sample. Genomic DNA extracted from sorted T cells was the material used for TCRbeta CDR3 sequencing. The study's own analysis went as follows. The R programming language was used for the clonal analysis of the TCRbeta CDR3 data. Alloreactive CD4+ and CD8+ clones were defined by comparing unstimulated samples with post-reaction CFSE-low samples. Regulatory or non-regulatory origin was assigned to alloreactive CD4+ clones by matching of sequences to sorted unstimulated Treg and non-Treg repertoires. TCRdb took this table from immuneACCESS and kept in-frame rearrangements with V and J called. Such tables lack part of the clones; where checked against another copy, unresolved V genes explain under half of the gap, and the rest is unexplained. Clone size and the V and J calls come from that table; the DNA yielded D and trimming. The sample records about 69,000 clones, over 75% of which are singletons. The top ten hold about 1.5% of the sample.

Sorted unstimulated T cells, along with proliferating T cells recovered from mixed lymphocyte reactions, underwent TCRbeta CDR3 sequencing. Fresh whole blood from 9 to 10 HLA-typed healthy donors served as the source for isolating PBMCs. To map where alloreactive clones came from, CD4+ regulatory T cells in the unstimulated state were FACS-sorted. The clonotype was recovered from a human donor in good health. The specimen sequenced was Tregs sorted from blood. Recombination joined TRBV27 with TRBJ2-5; no D gene can be assigned with confidence. The DNA end favors TRBJ2-7, so the J call may be wrong. The CDR3 region reads CAPVRPEQYF. The nucleotide sequence reads as follows: TGTGCCCCGGTACGGCCCGAGCAGTACTTC.